Following are 21 T cell receptor beta chains from one sample sequenced in a study of response to subunit inactivated influenza vaccine. TCRdb re-analysed the RT-PCR reads in MiXCR, keeping a single row per CDR3 protein. The sample consists of 500,000 to 600,000 distinct CDR3 sequences, 16% of them appearing once. Sequenced here: CD4+ T cells sorted from PBMCs, sampled around 25 months after vaccination. These receptor sequences come from a man in his fifties or sixties who received an inactivated influenza vaccine.

The sample holds a few counts of this clonotype. The V gene is TRBV5-1, the J gene TRBJ2-6, with D possibly being TRBD2 (7 bases). The length of the CDR3 is 17 residues. Germline assignment: CDR1 SGHRS and CDR2 YFSETQ. With 0 bases removed from V and 2 bases from J, the gap between germline ends came to 12 bases. DNA of the CDR3: TGCGCCAGCAGCTTGGCACAGGGAGGGACTGGGGCCAACGTCCTGACTTTC. Amino acid sequence: CASSLAQGGTGANVLTF. Based on the CDR3 plus reference TRBV5-1 and TRBJ2-6, the full variable domain is KAGVTQTPRYLIKTRGQQVTLSCSPISGHRSVSWYQQTPGQGLQFLFEYFSETQRNKGNFPGRFSGRQFSNSRSEMNVSTLELGDSALYLCASSLAQGGTGANVLTFGAGSRLTVL.

V is TRBV20-1 and J is TRBJ1-5, with unresolved D. Looked up from germline, CDR1 is DFQATT and CDR2 is SNEGSKA (reference sequence). CDR3 size: 15 residues. Trimming removed 3 bases at V and 4 bases at J, with 16 bases between. The CDR3 loop is CSASGVGHPNQPQHF. The CDR3 nucleotides read TGCAGTGCTAGTGGGGTAGGGCATCCTAATCAGCCCCAGCATTTT.

This clonotype came up a few times. The chain employs TRBV4-3 and TRBJ2-2, with 7 bases matching TRBD1. Trimming at V came to 0 bases and at J to 4 bases, leaving 11 bases not matched to a gene. The length of the CDR3 is 18 residues. Germline V gene data show CDR1 as LGHNA and CDR2 as YSLEER. CDR3 in DNA: TGCGCCAGCAGCCAAGATTGGGTGACCCACAGGGGCACCGGGGAGCTGTTTTTT. Its translation: CASSQDWVTHRGTGELFF.

This clonotype was seen only a few times. This chain connects TRBV6-2 or TRBV6-3 to TRBJ2-3; D possibly corresponds to TRBD2 (6 bases). V shed 4 bases and J shed 4 bases, with 12 bases lying between them. CDR3 length: 14 residues. Germline CDR1 MNHEY, CDR2 SVGEGT. The CDR3 nucleotides read TGTGCCAGCAGTTGGGACTGGGGCTCAGATACGCAGTATTTT. Protein sequence: CASSWDWGSDTQYF.

The rearrangement links TRBV20-1 to TRBJ1-6, with 7 bases lining up with TRBD1. The germline V gene encodes CDR1 DFQATT and CDR2 SNEGSKA (reference sequence). The CDR3 extends over 18 amino acids. Trimming took 3 bases from V and 0 from J; bases not matched to a gene: 11. The chain's CDR3 is CSARPRQGFSSYNSPLHF. CDR3 nucleotides: TGCAGTGCTAGGCCGAGACAGGGCTTTAGCTCCTATAATTCACCCCTCCACTTT.

The J gene is TRBJ2-3, the V gene TRBV12-3 or TRBV12-4; D might be TRBD2 (7 bases). The CDR3 covers 17 residues. The V end was cut by 3 bases, the J end by 0 bases, with 16 bases between. CDR3 DNA sequence: TGTGCCAGCAGTTTCGGCGGGGGCCTGACTAGCACAGATACGCAGTATTTT. Residues: CASSFGGGLTSTDTQYF.

The CDR3 DNA follows: TGTGCCAGCAGTGACAGGGCCACAGATACGCAGTATTTT. It encodes CASSDRATDTQYF. The V and J genes are TRBV28 and TRBJ2-3; 7 bases are a match to TRBD1. This CDR3 contains 13 residues. In germline, CDR1 is MDHEN, CDR2 SYDVKM. V shed 5 bases and J 2 bases; nucleotides not matched to a gene: 1. The full variable domain, completed using reference TRBV28 and TRBJ2-3, is DVKVTQSSRYLVKRTGEKVFLECVQDMDHENMFWYRQDPGLGLRLIYFSYDVKMKEKGDIPEGYSVSREKKERFSLILESASTNQTSMYLCASSDRATDTQYFGPGTRLTVL.

The table lists this clonotype with a few counts. The chain is built from TRBV7-8 and TRBJ1-1, with a tentative D call TRBD1 (5 bases). CDR1 and CDR2 from the germline V gene are SGHVS and FQNEAQ. The V end lost 6 bases, the J end lost 0 bases, and 17 bases lay between the germline ends. CDR3 length: 16 residues. The CDR3 loop reads CASRLGTQDVNTEAFF. In DNA, the CDR3 is TGTGCCAGCAGGCTCGGGACTCAAGATGTGAACACTGAAGCTTTCTTT.

The rearrangement uses TRBV10-3 and TRBJ1-1, with 9 bases identical to TRBD1. The CDR3 has 15 residues. Per the germline V gene, CDR1 is ENHRY and CDR2 is SYGVKD. V lost 7 bases, J lost 0 bases, and 6 bases stayed unmatched. This CDR3 is CAIKGTGNMNTEAFF. The DNA for the CDR3 is TGTGCCATCAAAGGGACAGGGAACATGAACACTGAAGCTTTCTTT.

This clonotype was seen a handful of times. The chain joins TRBV7-9 to TRBJ2-7; D is uncertain. Trimming took 4 bases from V and 2 from J, leaving 15 bases between them. This CDR3 spans 15 amino acids. Germline values: CDR1 SEHNR, CDR2 FQNEAQ (reference sequence). The CDR3 reads CASSSMAVGPYEQYF. The CDR3 DNA is TGTGCCAGCAGCTCAATGGCGGTAGGGCCCTACGAGCAGTACTTC.

The chain combines TRBV18 with TRBJ2-7, with unresolved D. CDR3 length: 15 residues. Germline-derived CDR1 and CDR2 are KGHSH and LQKENI. V lost 8 bases and J lost 4, with 21 bases in between. The chain's CDR3 is CASARQPEVQYEQYF. Written as DNA, the CDR3 is TGTGCCAGCGCACGGCAGCCAGAGGTACAGTACGAGCAGTACTTC.

The chain joins TRBV7-8 to TRBJ2-1; D remains unclear. The CDR3 runs 13 residues. Trimming took 7 bases from V and 5 from J, leaving 12 bases between them. CDR1 and CDR2 from the germline V gene are SGHVS and FQNEAQ. CDR3: CASIPEYDNEQFF. The CDR3 bases are TGTGCCAGCATTCCGGAATACGACAATGAGCAGTTCTTC. The variable domain in full, with the rest retrieved from reference TRBV7-8 and TRBJ2-1, is GAGVSQSPRYKVAKRGQDVALRCDPISGHVSLFWYQQALGQGPEFLTYFQNEAQLDKSGLPSDRFFAERPEGSVSTLKIQRTQQEDSAVYLCASIPEYDNEQFFGPGTRLTVL.

In this sample, this clonotype turned up a few times. The chain couples TRBV7-2 to TRBJ2-3; 9 positions agree with TRBD2. V dropped 0 bases and J dropped 6; count of bases not matched to a gene: 10. This CDR3 spans 17 amino acids. Germline assignment: CDR1 SGHTA and CDR2 FQGNSA. The CDR3: CASSLARAGGFFDTQYF. CDR3 in DNA: TGTGCCAGCAGCTTAGCGAGGGCGGGGGGGTTTTTTGATACGCAGTATTTT. Variable domain in full (rest from reference TRBV7-2 and TRBJ2-3): GAGVSQSPSNKVTEKGKDVELRCDPISGHTALYWYRQSLGQGLEFLIYFQGNSAPDKSGLPSDRFSAERTGGSVSTLTIQRTQQEDSAVYLCASSLARAGGFFDTQYFGPGTRLTVL.

The rearrangement joins TRBV6-2 or TRBV6-3 to TRBJ2-7; D is ambiguous. The CDR3 has 14 amino acids. V shed 1 base and J shed 2 bases, with 9 bases lying between them. CDR1 is MNHEY, CDR2 SVGEGT, per germline. The CDR3 region has the DNA TGTGCCAGCAGTTACTACGGCGCGCCCTACGAGCAGTACTTC. This sequence encodes CASSYYGAPYEQYF.

This clonotype was seen a handful of times. V and J are TRBV30 and TRBJ2-1; D not certain. CDR1 is GTSNPN, CDR2 SVGIG, per germline (reference sequence). This CDR3 region has 14 residues. V was shortened by 3 bases and J by 5 bases, with 14 bases between the two germline ends. In nucleotides, the CDR3 is TGTGCCTGGAGCGGGCTAGGGATCCACAATGAGCAGTTCTTC. It encodes CAWSGLGIHNEQFF.

This clonotype was detected many times. V and J are TRBV29-1 and TRBJ1-2; D ambiguous. Germline CDR1 reads SQVTM; CDR2 reads ANQGSEA. CDR3 length equals 12 residues. With 4 bases removed from V and 4 bases from J, the gap between germline ends came to 10 bases. The CDR3 DNA is TGCAGCGTTGGGACGGTGACCTATGGCTACACCTTC. Translating gives CSVGTVTYGYTF.

The chain couples TRBV7-9 to TRBJ2-7; D might be TRBD1 (6 bases). Trimming stripped 5 bases from V and 5 bases from J, with 22 bases between. Germline lookup yields CDR1 SEHNR and CDR2 FQNEAQ (reference sequence). This CDR3 is 16 amino acids long. CDR3 DNA: TGTGCCAGCAGCCTCGCCAACCGTCCAGGGGTTGACGAGCAGTACTTC. It is translated as CASSLANRPGVDEQYF.

Notes on this clonotype: The junction and the germline gene differ at one end; a read error may be behind it. This chain links TRBV3-1 with TRBJ1-6, with 7 bases identical to TRBD1. The CDR3 is 14 amino acids. Looked up from germline, CDR1 is LGHDT and CDR2 is YNNKEL (reference sequence). CDR3 sequence: CASTQRGTVGPLHF. As DNA, the CDR3 is TGTGCCAGCACCCAAAGGGGGACAGTGGGACCCCTCCACTTT.

Only a few counts were recorded for this clonotype. The chain links TRBV5-4 to TRBJ2-2; no reliable D call. The CDR3 extends over 16 amino acids. V shed 1 base and J shed 1 base, with 11 bases lying between them. Germline V gene lookup returns CDR1 SGHNT and CDR2 YYREEE (reference sequence). The CDR3 DNA sequence: TGTGCCAGCAGCTTGCGGATTCTGGGGAACACCGGGGAGCTGTTTTTT. Its protein is CASSLRILGNTGELFF. The variable domain in full, with the rest retrieved from reference TRBV5-4 and TRBJ2-2, is ETGVTQSPTHLIKTRGQQVTLRCSSQSGHNTVSWYQQALGQGPQFIFQYYREEENGRGNFPPRFSGLQFPNYSSELNVNALELDDSALYLCASSLRILGNTGELFFGEGSRLTVL.

There are many counts of this clonotype. The J gene is TRBJ2-7, the V gene TRBV6-5; 10 nucleotides agree with TRBD1. V trimming: 0 bases; J trimming: 6 bases; junction bases outside the gene matches: 5. Germline V gene lookup returns CDR1 MNHEY and CDR2 SVGAGI. This CDR3 has 15 amino acids. CDR3 region: CASSYSGQGRSEQYF. CDR3 DNA sequence: TGTGCCAGCAGTTACTCGGGACAGGGGAGAAGCGAGCAGTACTTC.

This clonotype has a handful of counts. The rearrangement links TRBV6-2 or TRBV6-3 to TRBJ2-5; 8 bases match TRBD1. The junction had 5 bases not matched to a gene; V was cut back by 6 bases and J by 5 bases. Germline-derived CDR1 and CDR2 are MNHEY and SVGEGT. The CDR3 consists of 13 residues. CDR3 region: CASRTGTGETQYF. DNA for the CDR3: TGTGCCAGCAGAACCGGGACAGGCGAGACCCAGTACTTC.